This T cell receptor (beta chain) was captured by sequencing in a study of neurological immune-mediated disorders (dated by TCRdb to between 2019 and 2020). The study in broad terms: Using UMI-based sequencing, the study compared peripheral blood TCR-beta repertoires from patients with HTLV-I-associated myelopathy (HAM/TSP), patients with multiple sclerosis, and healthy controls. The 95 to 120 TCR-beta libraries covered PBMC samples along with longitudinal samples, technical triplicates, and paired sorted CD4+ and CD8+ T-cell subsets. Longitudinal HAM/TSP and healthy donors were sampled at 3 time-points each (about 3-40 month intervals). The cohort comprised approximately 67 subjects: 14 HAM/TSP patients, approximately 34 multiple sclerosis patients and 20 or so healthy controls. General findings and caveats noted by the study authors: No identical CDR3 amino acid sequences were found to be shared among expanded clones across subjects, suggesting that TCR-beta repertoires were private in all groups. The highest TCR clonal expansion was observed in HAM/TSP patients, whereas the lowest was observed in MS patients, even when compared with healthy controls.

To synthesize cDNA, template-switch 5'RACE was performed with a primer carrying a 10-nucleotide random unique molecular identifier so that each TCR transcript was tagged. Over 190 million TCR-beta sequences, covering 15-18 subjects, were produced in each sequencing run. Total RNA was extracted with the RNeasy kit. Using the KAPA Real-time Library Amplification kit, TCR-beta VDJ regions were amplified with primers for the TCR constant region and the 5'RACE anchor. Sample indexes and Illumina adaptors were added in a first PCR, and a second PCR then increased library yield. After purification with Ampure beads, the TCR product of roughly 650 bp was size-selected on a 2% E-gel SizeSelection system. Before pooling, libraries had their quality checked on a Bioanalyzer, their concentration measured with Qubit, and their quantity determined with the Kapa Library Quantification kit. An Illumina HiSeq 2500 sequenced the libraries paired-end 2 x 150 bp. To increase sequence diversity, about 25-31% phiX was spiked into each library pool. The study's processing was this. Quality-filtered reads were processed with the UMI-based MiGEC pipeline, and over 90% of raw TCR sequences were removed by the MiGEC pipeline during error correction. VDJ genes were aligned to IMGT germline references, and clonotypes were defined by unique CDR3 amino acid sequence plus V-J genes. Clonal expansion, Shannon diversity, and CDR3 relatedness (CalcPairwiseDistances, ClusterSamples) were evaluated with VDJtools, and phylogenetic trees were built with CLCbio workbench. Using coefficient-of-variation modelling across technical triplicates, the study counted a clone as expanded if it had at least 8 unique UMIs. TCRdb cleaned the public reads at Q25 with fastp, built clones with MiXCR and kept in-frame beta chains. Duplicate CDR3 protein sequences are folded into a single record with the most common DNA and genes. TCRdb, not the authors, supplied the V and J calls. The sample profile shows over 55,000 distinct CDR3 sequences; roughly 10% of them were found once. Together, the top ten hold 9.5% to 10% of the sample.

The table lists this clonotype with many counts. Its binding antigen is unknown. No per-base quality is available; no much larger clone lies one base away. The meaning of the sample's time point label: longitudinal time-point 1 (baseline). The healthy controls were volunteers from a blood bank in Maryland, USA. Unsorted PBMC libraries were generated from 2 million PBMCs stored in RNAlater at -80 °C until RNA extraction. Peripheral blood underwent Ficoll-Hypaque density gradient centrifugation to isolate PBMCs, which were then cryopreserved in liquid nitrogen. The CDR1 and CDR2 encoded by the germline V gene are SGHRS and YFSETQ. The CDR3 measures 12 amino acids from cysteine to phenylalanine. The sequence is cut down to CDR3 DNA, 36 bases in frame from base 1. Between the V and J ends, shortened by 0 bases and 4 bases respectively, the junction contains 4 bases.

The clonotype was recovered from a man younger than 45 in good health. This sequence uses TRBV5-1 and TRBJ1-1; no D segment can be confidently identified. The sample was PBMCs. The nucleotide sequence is TGCGCCAGCAGCTTGGGTACCACTGAAGCTTTCTTT. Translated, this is CASSLGTTEAFF.